These T cell receptor beta chains were read from a single sample in a study of blood T cell repertoires in COVID-19. Sequencing used immunoSEQ multiplex PCR; TCRdb keeps in-frame clones, though not all of them. Of approximately 130,000 clones listed, over 80% are singletons. The source material was PBMCs or T cells enriched from blood (not recorded which). The receptors shown here come from a man aged 30 to 45 who had recovered from COVID-19. The CDR3 runs from the conserved cysteine through the conserved F or W. A D gene is named only where the DNA matches it firmly. The size entry is marked missing in some rows and otherwise reads once, few, many or a size class.

NA,NA,TRBJ1-4,TRBV12-5,TGTGCTAGTGGTTTGGTTCTAGCAACTAATGAAAAACTGTTTTTT,CASGLVLATNEKLFF
NA,NA,TRBJ2-6,TRBV27,TGTGCCAGCAGTTCCCGCTACGACTCTGGGGCCAACGTCCTGACTTTC,CASSSRYDSGANVLTF
NA,TRBD1,TRBJ1-5,TRBV2,TGTGCCAGCAGTGAAGCGCTGGGACAGGGCAATCAGCCCCAGCATTTT,CASSEALGQGNQPQHF
few,TRBD2,TRBJ2-7,TRBV7-9,TGTGCCAGCAGCTTGCGGGAGGGCCGATATGAGCAGTACTTC,CASSLREGRYEQYF
NA,TRBD1,TRBJ2-5,TRBV5-1,TGCGCCAGCAGCTGGGAGGACAGGGGTGGAGAGACCCAGTACTTC,CASSWEDRGGETQYF
once,NA,TRBJ2-3,TRBV11-2,TGTGCCAGCAGCGGGGGGACTGTCAGTGGCACAGATACGCAGTATTTT,CASSGGTVSGTDTQYF
once,NA,TRBJ2-1,TRBV7-9,TGTGCCAGCACGCTCCCGAGGAGCGGATTAAATGAGCAGTTCTTC,CASTLPRSGLNEQFF
NA,TRBD2,TRBJ2-1,TRBV4-2,TGTGCCAGCAGCCAAGCGCTAGCGGGAGAGGACAATGAGCAGTTCTTC,CASSQALAGEDNEQFF
NA,TRBD2,TRBJ2-3,TRBV19,TGTGCCAGTAGTATATCGCGGGGGGGCCCAGATACGCAGTATTTT,CASSISRGGPDTQYF
NA,NA,TRBJ1-4,TRBV6-6,TGTGCCAGCAGTTTCACAGGGTCTAATGAAAAACTGTTTTTT,CASSFTGSNEKLFF